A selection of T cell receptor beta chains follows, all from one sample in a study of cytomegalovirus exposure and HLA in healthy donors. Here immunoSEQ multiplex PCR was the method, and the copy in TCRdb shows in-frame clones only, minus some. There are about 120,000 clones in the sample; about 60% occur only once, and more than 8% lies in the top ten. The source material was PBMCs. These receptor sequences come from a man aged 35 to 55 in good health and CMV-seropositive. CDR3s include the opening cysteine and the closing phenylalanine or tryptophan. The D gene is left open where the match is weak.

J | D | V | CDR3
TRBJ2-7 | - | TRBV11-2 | CASSPSTSVPYEQYF
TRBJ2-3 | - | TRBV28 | CASSFGGARDTQYF
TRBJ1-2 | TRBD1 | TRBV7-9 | CASSLEGARGYTF
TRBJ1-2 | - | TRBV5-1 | CASSNRAYGYTF
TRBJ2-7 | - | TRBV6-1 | CASNRDRYEQYF
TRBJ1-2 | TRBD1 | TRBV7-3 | CASSASQGAHGYTF
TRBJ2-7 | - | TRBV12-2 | CASRLPRTGQSLYEQYF
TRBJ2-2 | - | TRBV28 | CASRPSLGGTGELFF
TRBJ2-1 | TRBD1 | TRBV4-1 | CASSQGYQQGGGEQFF
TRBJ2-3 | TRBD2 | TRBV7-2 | CASSLGREVYTQYF
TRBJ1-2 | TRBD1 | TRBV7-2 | CASSLEGGGAFGYTF
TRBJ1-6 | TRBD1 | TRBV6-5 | CASSRQGDSSPLHF
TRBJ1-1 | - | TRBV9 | CASSVTVGDTEAFF
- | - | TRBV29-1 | CSVETASYEQYF
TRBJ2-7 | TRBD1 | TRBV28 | CASSVGGNYEQYF
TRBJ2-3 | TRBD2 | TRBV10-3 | CAISSGASTDTQYF
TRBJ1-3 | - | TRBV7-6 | CASSLVGPGATGNTIYF
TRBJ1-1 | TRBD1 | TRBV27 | CASNRDRGFSGTEAFF